What follows are 30 T cell receptor delta chains derived from one specimen sequenced in a study of γδ T cells in repeated Plasmodium falciparum infection. Flow sorting of PBMC yielded separate Vgamma9/Vdelta2+ and Vdelta2-negative gammadelta T cell populations for bulk repertoire analysis. TCRdb called clones anew from the multiplex PCR reads with CATT. Of more than 70,000 delta-chain clones in the sample, roughly 0.98% were seen once. Sequenced: gamma-delta T cells from blood. Receptors were obtained from a pool of human donors (malaria-infected and uninfected, not separated).

This clone was picked up a small number of times. A read error likely explains why the TCRdb protein, taken from a much larger clone, differs from this DNA's translation at residue 15; the protein shown is translated from the DNA. V is TRDV2 and J is TRDJ1; TRDD3 matches 10 bases. Here the J gene came from matching the DNA to germline, since TCRdb omits it. The CDR3 sequence is 18 residues long. The germline gives CDR1 GEAIGNYY, CDR2 EKD. As DNA, the CDR3 is TGTGCCTGTGACACCGTGACTGGTACTGGGGGATTCTCCGATGAACTCATCTTT. Translated: CACDTVTGTGGFSDELIF.

In regard to this clone: The protein that TCRdb holds for this DNA derives from a much larger clone and differs from the translated DNA at residue 6, which likely indicates a read error; the protein shown here is translated from the DNA. The DNA for the CDR3 is TGTGCCTGTGACACCGGCGCACTGGGGGCCCGGTACACCGATAAACTCATCTTT. Amino acids: CACDTGALGARYTDKLIF. This rearrangement joins TRDV2 to TRDJ1; 8 nucleotides line up with TRDD3. The J gene is absent in TCRdb and was assigned here via DNA matching to germline. Germline CDR1 GEAIGNYY, CDR2 EKD. There are 18 residues in the CDR3. V shed 0 bases and J 0 bases; nucleotides not matched to a gene: 11.

This clone was picked up a small number of times. A far larger clone is one nucleotide away, so this likely arose from a read error. The V and J genes are TRDV1 and TRDJ1; 8 positions agree with TRDD3. No J segment appears in TCRdb, so it was assigned here by matching the sequence to germline. Germline CDR1 reads TSWWSYY; CDR2 reads QGS. The CDR3 is 23 residues long. The trim removed 0 bases at V and 3 bases at J, leaving 27 bases unmatched. This chain's CDR3 is CALGELPCLPKTLWGTPPDKLIF. The DNA for the CDR3 is TGTGCTCTTGGGGAACTACCCTGCCTTCCCAAGACTCTCTGGGGGACCCCGCCCGATAAACTCATCTTT.

This clone has a count of ten or more. J is TRDJ1 and V is TRDV1; TRDD3 matches at 10 bases. The J gene, absent from TCRdb, was called here by matching the DNA to germline. The germline V gene encodes CDR1 TSWWSYY and CDR2 QGS. The CDR3 contains 22 residues. Germline trimming cut 0 bases from V and 5 bases from J; bases unmatched to any gene: 24. CDR3 sequence: CALGELGRPHYWGINFGDKLIF. The CDR3, as DNA: TGTGCTCTTGGGGAACTCGGGCGTCCCCATTACTGGGGGATTAACTTTGGTGATAAACTCATCTTT.

Of note for this clone: The protein TCRdb gives is from a much larger clone and does not agree with this DNA's translation at residue 18, likely a read error; the protein shown here comes from the DNA. The chain is built from TRDV1 and TRDJ2; 11 bases align to TRDD3. TCRdb supplies no J gene; here it was assigned by aligning the nucleotide sequence to germline. The ends lost 5 bases at V and 0 bases at J; junction bases unmatched: 32. The CDR3 covers 26 residues. Germline V gives CDR1 TSWWSYY, CDR2 QGS. CDR3 nucleotide sequence: TGTGCTCTTGGGAACCCCGACTCGGATCATCGATGGGGGATACGCGATATAGAAGCTTTGACAGCACAACTCTTCTTT. Protein: CALGNPDSDHRWGIRDIEALTAQLFF.

The table lists this clone with many counts. The V call is TRDV1, the J call TRDJ1; D remains ambiguous. This CDR3 is 17 amino acids long. Germline-derived CDR1 and CDR2 are TSWWSYY and QGS. The V end lost 9 bases, the J end lost 2 bases, and 25 bases lay between the germline ends. The CDR3 loop reads CALSPEAVDYITDKLIF. CDR3 sequence (DNA): TGTGCTCTATCTCCCGAGGCGGTGGACTATATAACCGATAAACTCATCTTT.

Note on this clone: This sequence is one base from a far larger clone and is likely a read error. Other DNA sequences in this specimen translate into the identical CDR3. A V gene of TRDV1 was called, but no J gene was assigned; the DNA was not compared with TRDD3, the D call given in the table. The germline V gene has CDR1 TSWWSYY and CDR2 QGS. The length of the CDR3 is 18 residues. The CDR3, as DNA: TGTGCTCTTGGGGAACTAAGTCCTACGGAGGATACAACCGATAAGCTCATCTTT. Amino acid sequence: CALGELSPTEDTTDKLIF.

Points on this clone: TCRdb's entry gives the protein of a much larger clone, which mismatches this DNA's translation at residue 13, likely from a read error; the protein reported here is translated from the DNA. This rearrangement joins TRDV2 to TRDJ3; tentatively, D is TRDD3 (5 bases). The J gene comes from matching the DNA to germline here; TCRdb lacks it. CDR3 length: 16 amino acids. In germline, CDR1 is GEAIGNYY, CDR2 EKD. The CDR3 protein is CACDPPNAWDTRRMFF. The DNA of the CDR3 is TGTGCCTGTGACCCCCCCAACGCCTGGGACACCCGACGGATGTTTTTC.

Only a few counts were recorded for this clone. One base separates it from a far larger clone, so it is likely a read error. This sample also contains other DNA sequences that code for the same CDR3. The CDR3 region has the DNA TGTGCCTGTGACACCGTGGGGTCCCGGTACACCGATAAGCTCATCTTT. It yields the protein CACDTVGSRYTDKLIF. This chain uses TRDV2 with TRDJ1, with D possibly matching TRDD3 (5 bases). Germline lookup yields CDR1 GEAIGNYY and CDR2 EKD. The CDR3 is made up of 16 amino acids.

This clone was observed a handful of times. TCRdb's entry gives the protein of a much larger clone, which mismatches this DNA's translation at residue 16, likely from a read error; the protein reported here is translated from the DNA. This sequence joins TRDV1 and TRDJ1; 13 bases map to TRDD3. As TCRdb names no J gene, one was assigned here on the basis of a DNA match to germline. In germline, CDR1 is TSWWSYY, CDR2 QGS. The CDR3 totals 23 residues. The V and J ends lost 2 bases and 0 bases, in that order; junction bases with no gene match: 21. For the CDR3, the DNA is TGTGCTCTTGGGGAAAACCCCTCCCACGTACTGGGGGATACGCCAGCGTACACCGATAAACTCATCTTT. Protein sequence: CALGENPSHVLGDTPAYTDKLIF.

This clone was seen only a few times. A far more abundant clone sits one base away, making this likely a read error. The chain recombines TRDV1 with TRDJ3; 8 nucleotides line up with TRDD3. The J gene, absent from TCRdb, was called here by matching the DNA to germline. Germline V gene sequence: CDR1 TSWWSYY, CDR2 QGS. The CDR3 runs to 22 residues. The CDR3 protein is CALGERLLGALQGSWDTRQMFF. The DNA for the CDR3 is TGTGCCCTTGGGGAACGGCTACTGGGGGCCCTCCAGGGCTCCTGGGACACCCGACAGATGTTTTTC.

Regarding this clone: A read error likely explains why the TCRdb protein, taken from a much larger clone, differs from this DNA's translation at residue 4; the protein shown is translated from the DNA. CDR3 amino acids: CACNLPTYRLGGKYTDKLIF. CDR3 DNA sequence: TGTGCCTGTAACCTTCCTACGTATCGACTGGGGGGAAAGTACACCGATAAACTCATCTTT. The chain employs TRDV2 and TRDJ1; weak D call: TRDD2 (9 bases). TCRdb is silent on the J gene; assignment here came from matching the DNA to germline. Germline CDR1 is GEAIGNYY and CDR2 is EKD. V was pared by 6 bases and J by 0 bases, with 31 bases between. The CDR3 is made up of 20 amino acids.

In its sample, this clone was seen a few times. TCRdb's listed protein matches a much larger clone and diverges from this DNA's translation at residue 13, likely through a read error; the protein shown comes from the DNA. V is TRDV1 and J is TRDJ1; 8 bases line up with TRDD3. The J gene was not available in TCRdb and was assigned here by matching the DNA to germline segments. Losses at the gene ends were 4 bases for V and 0 bases for J; bases not matched to a gene: 25. Germline-derived CDR1 and CDR2 are TSWWSYY and QGS. The CDR3 has 22 amino acids. CDR3 in DNA: TGTGCTCTTGGGGCCCCTACTCCGAAGTACTGGGGGGTACGCTTTTACACCGATAAACTCATCTTT. This codes for CALGAPTPKYWGVRFYTDKLIF.

This clone was detected only a few times. The protein held in TCRdb is that of a much larger clone and does not match this DNA's translation at residue 11, likely because of a read error; the protein shown is translated from the DNA. This chain joins TRDV2 and TRDJ1; TRDD3 agrees at 8 bases. Matching the DNA to germline supplied the J gene, which TCRdb does not give. The germline gives CDR1 GEAIGNYY, CDR2 EKD. The junction had 20 bases not matched to a gene; V was cut back by 3 bases and J by 0 bases. The CDR3 loop spans 20 amino acids. The CDR3 DNA reads TGTGCCTGTGACTCCGTCAATGACTGGGGGGTACCTAACTACACCGATAAACTCATCTTT. It is translated as CACDSVNDWGVPNYTDKLIF.

For this clone: TCRdb shows a much larger clone's protein in place of this DNA's translation, and the two differ at residue 13, likely through a read error; the protein shown is translated from the DNA. V is TRDV1 and J is TRDJ1; perhaps TRDD3 as D (5 bases). The J gene, absent from TCRdb, was called here by matching the DNA to germline. Germline assignment: CDR1 TSWWSYY and CDR2 QGS. The CDR3 extends over 16 amino acids. Trimming pared 2 bases from V and 9 bases from J, leaving 22 bases between. CDR3 amino acids: CALGEFCTGPSVELIF. The CDR3 DNA follows: TGTGCTCTTGGGGAATTCTGTACTGGTCCAAGTGTTGAACTCATCTTT.

As to this clone: The TCRdb protein, from a much larger clone, departs from this DNA's translation at residue 5, likely by read error; the protein shown derives from the DNA. This chain links TRDV2 with TRDJ1; 8 nucleotides align to TRDD3. The CDR3 sequence is 15 residues long. Trimming at V came to 1 base and at J to 3 bases, leaving 6 bases not matched to a gene. Per germline, CDR1 GEAIGNYY and CDR2 EKD. Here the CDR3 DNA reads TGTGCCTGTGACACGGGGGATAGTAACGCCGATAAACTCATCTTT. Its translation: CACDTGDSNADKLIF.

Only a few counts were recorded for this clone. The protein in TCRdb stems from a much larger clone and differs at residue 5 from this DNA's translation, likely a read error; here the protein is translated from the DNA. The chain uses TRDV3 and TRDJ1; 11 nucleotides match TRDD3. The V segment lost 3 bases and the J segment 13 bases; nucleotides outside the gene matches: 31. The CDR3 loop spans 19 amino acids. Looked up from germline, CDR1 is TVYSNPD and CDR2 is GDNSRS (reference sequence). This CDR3 is CAFYQAFPPSFGGYASGIF. The CDR3 DNA reads TGTGCCTTCTACCAGGCCTTCCCTCCATCTTTTGGGGGATACGCAAGCGGCATCTTT. The full variable domain, with the rest looked up from reference TRDV3 and TRDJ1, is CDKVTQSSPDQTVASGSEVVLLCTYDTVYSNPDLFWYRIRPDYSFQFVFYGDNSRSEGADFTQGRFSVKHILTQKAFHLVISPVRTEDSATYYCAFYQAFPPSFGGYASGIFGKGTRVTVEP.

As to this clone: The protein given by TCRdb reflects a much larger clone and differs at residue 10 from this DNA's translation, likely from a read error; the protein shown is the DNA's translation. J is TRDJ1 and V is TRDV1, with 11 bases identical to TRDD3. TCRdb leaves out the J gene; it was filled in here by matching the DNA to germline. The CDR3 length is 19 residues. V lost 4 bases, J lost 6 bases, and 19 bases stayed unmatched. The germline CDR1 and CDR2 sequences are TSWWSYY and QGS. The CDR3 DNA reads TGTGCTCTTGGGGTATTCCTACTTGGACCTGGGGGATACAGGAATAAACTCATCTTT. It specifies CALGVFLLGPGGYRNKLIF.

This clone was detected ten times or more. TCRdb pairs this DNA with a much larger clone's protein that differs at residue 4, likely a read error; the protein shown was translated from the DNA. V and J are TRDV2 and TRDJ1, with unresolved D. Germline CDR1 and CDR2: GEAIGNYY and EKD. CDR3 length: 13 amino acids. Between the trimmed V and J ends, which lost 5 bases and 9 bases, there was a span of 18 bases. CDR3: CACGVRRVPELIF. CDR3 DNA: TGTGCCTGTGGCGTCCGACGGGTCCCCGAACTCATCTTT.

In its sample, this clone was seen a few times. A read error likely explains why the TCRdb protein, taken from a much larger clone, differs from this DNA's translation at residue 6; the protein shown is translated from the DNA. This rearrangement joins TRDV2 to TRDJ1, with TRDD3 matching 12 bases. Unmatched junction bases numbered 10, after V lost 3 bases and J lost 0 bases. CDR3 length equals 18 residues. The germline CDR1 and CDR2 sequences are GEAIGNYY and EKD. The CDR3 bases are TGTGCCTGTGACCCCCCACTGGGGGATACAGGGTACACCGATAAACTCATCTTT. As protein: CACDPPLGDTGYTDKLIF.

On this clone itself: A far bigger clonotype differs at one base, so this is likely a read error. This specimen includes other DNA sequences encoding the same CDR3. This sequence joins TRDV1 and TRDJ1; TRDD2 matches at 8 bases. The germline V gene encodes CDR1 TSWWSYY and CDR2 QGS. There are 19 residues in the CDR3. The CDR3 spells CALGIDFLLRLTNTDKLIF. The CDR3 DNA sequence: TGTGCTCTTGGGATAGACTTCCTACTCCGACTTACTAACACCGATAAACTCATCTTC.

In regard to this clone: A far larger clone is off by one base, so a read error is likely. Other nucleotide sequences from this sample produce the same CDR3. The CDR3 DNA is TGTGCCTGTGACACCAAACTCCGGGGGGATACAGCCGACAAACTCATCTTT. Translation gives CACDTKLRGDTADKLIF. The chain is built from TRDV2 and TRDJ1; 9 bases line up with TRDD3. The J gene is not listed in TCRdb, so it was assigned here from a DNA match to germline. This CDR3 has 17 amino acids. Germline lookup yields CDR1 GEAIGNYY and CDR2 EKD.

This clone was counted a few times. This likely traces to a read error, being one base from a far larger clone. The sample has other DNA sequences that encode this CDR3 too. J is TRDJ1 and V is TRDV1, with 10 bases lining up with TRDD3. The J gene is not listed in TCRdb, so it was assigned here from a DNA match to germline. The ends lost 1 base at V and 2 bases at J; junction bases unmatched: 31. Per germline, CDR1 TSWWSYY and CDR2 QGS. The CDR3 totals 25 residues. CDR3: CALGEPFPYLRTGGYAFRRTDKLIF. DNA for the CDR3: TGTGCTCTTGGGGAACCGTTTCCTTACCTACGTACCGGGGGATACGCCTTCCGTCGGACCGATAAACTCATCTTT.

Many counts were recorded for this clone. This sequence is one base from a far larger clone and is likely a read error. Distinct nucleotide sequences in the sample also encode this CDR3. The chain employs TRDV2 and TRDJ2; perhaps TRDD3 as D (5 bases). CDR1 and CDR2 from the germline V gene are GEAIGNYY and EKD. The CDR3 consists of 15 residues. The CDR3: CACDTLRGDLAQLFF. The CDR3 DNA sequence: TGTGCCTGTGACACCCTTAGGGGAGACCTGGCACAACTCTTCTTC.

This clone was observed a handful of times. The protein TCRdb lists belongs to a much larger clone and differs from this DNA's translation at residue 8, which points to a read error; the protein shown is made from the DNA. The V and J genes are TRDV1 and TRDJ1; D may be TRDD2 (6 bases). TCRdb is silent on the J gene; assignment here came from matching the DNA to germline. Between the trimmed V and J ends, which lost 2 bases and 1 base, there was a span of 29 bases. This CDR3 contains 21 residues. The V gene's germline CDR1 is TSWWSYY and CDR2 QGS. The chain's CDR3 is CALGELALLPPRLGITDKLIF. The CDR3, as DNA: TGTGCTCTTGGGGAATTGGCCCTCCTACCGCCACGGCTGGGAATCACCGATAAACTCATCTTT.

This clone came up a few times. A read error is likely here: a far larger clone is one base away. The same CDR3 arises from other DNA sequences in this sample as well. The rearrangement uses TRDV1 and TRDJ1; 10 nucleotides line up with TRDD3. TCRdb offers no J gene call, so here the DNA was matched to germline to obtain one. CDR3 length: 18 amino acids. Germline loops: CDR1 TSWWSYY, CDR2 QGS. Unmatched junction bases numbered 20, after V lost 11 bases and J lost 2 bases. CDR3: CAYASPLGDSRCTDKLIF. For the CDR3, the DNA is TGTGCTTACGCAAGTCCCCTGGGGGATAGCCGGTGTACCGATAAACTCATCTTT.

To note about this clone: The mismatch at residue 10 between this DNA's translation and the TCRdb protein of a much larger clone likely reflects a read error; the protein shown is translated from the DNA. The J gene is TRDJ1, the V gene TRDV1, with D perhaps being TRDD2 or TRDD3 (5 bases each). The length of the CDR3 is 16 residues. Trimming took 3 bases from V and 1 from J, leaving 15 bases between them. Per germline, CDR1 TSWWSYY and CDR2 QGS. CDR3 loop: CALGDLRGEATDKLIF. CDR3 DNA sequence: TGTGCTCTTGGGGACCTACGAGGGGAAGCCACCGATAAACTCATCTTT.

This clone has just a few counts. The amino acid sequence in TCRdb belongs to a much larger clone and departs from this DNA's translation at residue 14, likely a sequencing read error; the sequence shown is translated from the DNA. This CDR3 reads CALGDALPAKNRYTQYTDKLIF. The CDR3 bases are TGTGCTCTTGGGGATGCTCTTCCCGCGAAAAATCGGTACACCCAGTACACCGATAAACTCATCTTT. The chain uses TRDV1 and TRDJ1; TRDD2 might be the D (5 bases). V lost 3 bases to trimming and J lost 0 bases, with 32 bases between them. CDR3 length equals 22 residues. Per the germline V gene, CDR1 is TSWWSYY and CDR2 is QGS.

This clone has only a few counts. TCRdb's listed protein matches a much larger clone and diverges from this DNA's translation at residue 4, likely through a read error; the protein shown comes from the DNA. V and J are TRDV2 and TRDJ3; 13 bases line up with TRDD3. Matching the DNA to germline supplied the J gene, which TCRdb does not give. V shed 5 bases and J 0 bases; nucleotides not matched to a gene: 6. CDR3 length: 19 amino acids. Germline CDR1 GEAIGNYY, CDR2 EKD. The DNA of the CDR3 is TGTGCCTGTGGCAGTACTGGGGGATACGGCTCCTGGGACACCCGACAGATGTTTTTC. Its protein product is CACGSTGGYGSWDTRQMFF.

A word on this clone: The protein given by TCRdb reflects a much larger clone and differs at residue 5 from this DNA's translation, likely from a read error; the protein shown is the DNA's translation. The chain carries TRDV1 and TRDJ2; 9 nucleotides line up with TRDD3. In the absence of a J gene in TCRdb, the DNA was matched to germline to assign it here. The germline V gene has CDR1 TSWWSYY and CDR2 QGS. The CDR3 contains 26 residues. V shed 4 bases, J shed 0 bases, and the junction held 33 bases outside the gene matches. The CDR3 coding sequence is TGTGCTCTTGGGGGACTAGCGCTTCCTATGAAGCTGGGGGATTCTCCTTCCTTAGCTTTGACAGCACAACTCTTCTTT. This sequence encodes CALGGLALPMKLGDSPSLALTAQLFF.